Included here is one T cell receptor beta chain sequence, with context. The antigen remains unidentified. These data originate in a study of T cells after yellow fever vaccination. The study, taken as a whole, reports: Repertoires obtained by FACS sorting could include abundant clonotypes that entered as contaminants from the bulk population. At around 95% for CD4 and around 91% for CD8, most primary-vaccination clones showed up again after the booster. Shared CD4/CD8 clonotypes were a small share, likely from convergent recombination.

As TCR cDNA was made by 5'RACE template switching, a universal primer site and UMIs were added. TCRdb re-derived calls from the 5' RACE reads in MiXCR, one entry per CDR3 protein. The sample holds more than 200,000 distinct CDR3 sequences, about 3.7% seen once. From germline, CDR1 is MNHEY and CDR2 SVGEGT. This CDR3 is built from 17 residues. The V and J ends lost 2 bases and 6 bases respectively, with 21 bases between them. The clonotype was recovered from a man younger than 35 who received the YFV17D yellow fever vaccine. The rearrangement uses TRBV6-2 or TRBV6-3 and TRBJ2-3; D might be TRBD1 (6 bases). The sequences come from PBMCs, collected 15 days after the yellow fever booster vaccination. The CDR3 spells CASSYRTESGVRDTQYF. CDR3 in DNA: TGTGCCAGCAGTTACCGGACAGAGTCGGGCGTAAGGGATACGCAGTATTTT.